This T cell receptor (beta chain) emerged from a study of neoadjuvant anti-PD-1 for oral cavity cancer. At the level of the study: Around day 43, patients without progression received a fourth nivolumab dose before surgery.

The repertoire was sequenced with immunoSEQ multiplex PCR; TCRdb's copy has only in-frame clones and lacks some. The sample holds over 10,000 clones, 65% to 75% seen once. Stage II-IVA oral cavity squamous cell carcinoma was new and untreated by systemic or radiation therapy. The patients had HPV-negative, locally advanced oral cavity squamous cell carcinoma. Blood cells were analyzed directly, without culture or expansion. Trimming left V 2 bases short and J 2 bases short, with 12 bases between. The CDR3 runs to 15 residues. CDR1 SGHNT and CDR2 YENEEA come from the germline V gene. V usage is TRBV11-3 and J usage is TRBJ2-5; TRBD1 or TRBD2 may be the D gene (7 bases each). The input for sequencing was PBMCs, taken before nivolumab (anti-PD-1) treatment. This clonotype was sampled from a person between 35 and 79 years old with oral cavity squamous cell carcinoma. CDR3 region: CASSLREGQQETQYF. The CDR3, as DNA: TGTGCCAGCAGCTTAAGGGAGGGACAGCAAGAGACCCAGTACTTC.